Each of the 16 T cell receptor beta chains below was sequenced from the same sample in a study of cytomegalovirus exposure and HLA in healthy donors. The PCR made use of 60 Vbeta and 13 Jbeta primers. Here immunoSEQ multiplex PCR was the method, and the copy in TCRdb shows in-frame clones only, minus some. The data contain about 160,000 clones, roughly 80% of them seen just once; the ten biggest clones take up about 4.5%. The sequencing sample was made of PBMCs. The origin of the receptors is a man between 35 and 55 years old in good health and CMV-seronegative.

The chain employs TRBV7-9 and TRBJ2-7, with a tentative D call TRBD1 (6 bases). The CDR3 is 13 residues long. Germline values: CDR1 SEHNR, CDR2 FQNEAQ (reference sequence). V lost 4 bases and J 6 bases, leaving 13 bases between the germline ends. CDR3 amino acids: CASSSQGKVEQYF. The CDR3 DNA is TGTGCCAGCAGCTCCCAGGGGAAGGTCGAGCAGTACTTC.

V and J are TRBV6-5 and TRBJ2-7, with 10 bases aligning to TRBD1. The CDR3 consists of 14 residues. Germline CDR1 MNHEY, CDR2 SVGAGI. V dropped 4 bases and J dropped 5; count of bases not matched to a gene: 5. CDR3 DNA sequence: TGTGCCAGCAGTTTGGGACAGGGGAGGAACGAGCAGTACTTC. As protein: CASSLGQGRNEQYF.

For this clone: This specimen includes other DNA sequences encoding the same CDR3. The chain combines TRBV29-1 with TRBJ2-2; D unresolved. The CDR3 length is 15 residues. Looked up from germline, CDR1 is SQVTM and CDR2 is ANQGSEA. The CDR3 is CSARFARSNTGELFF. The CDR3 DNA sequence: TGCAGTGCCCGATTTGCCAGGTCGAACACCGGGGAGCTGTTTTTT.

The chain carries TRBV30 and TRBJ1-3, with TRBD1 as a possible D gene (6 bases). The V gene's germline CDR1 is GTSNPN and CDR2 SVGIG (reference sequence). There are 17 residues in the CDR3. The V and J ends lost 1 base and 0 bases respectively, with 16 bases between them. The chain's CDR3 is CAWSEGDGTTSGNTIYF. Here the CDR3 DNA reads TGTGCCTGGAGTGAAGGAGACGGGACAACCTCTGGAAACACCATATATTTT.

CDR3 loop: CASSVRDRGMPLHF. CDR3 in DNA: TGTGCCAGTAGTGTCCGGGACAGGGGTATGCCCCTCCACTTT. This chain joins TRBV19 and TRBJ1-6; 10 positions match TRBD1. The V and J ends lost 5 bases and 13 bases, in that order; junction bases with no gene match: 8. Germline-derived CDR1 and CDR2 are LNHDA and SQIVND (reference sequence). The CDR3 has 14 residues.

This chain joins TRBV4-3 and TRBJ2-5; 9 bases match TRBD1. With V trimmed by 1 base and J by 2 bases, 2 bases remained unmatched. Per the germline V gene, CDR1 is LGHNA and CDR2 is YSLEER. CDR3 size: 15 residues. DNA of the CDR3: TGCGCCAGCAGCCAAGGGGACAGGGATCAAGAGACCCAGTACTTC. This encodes CASSQGDRDQETQYF.

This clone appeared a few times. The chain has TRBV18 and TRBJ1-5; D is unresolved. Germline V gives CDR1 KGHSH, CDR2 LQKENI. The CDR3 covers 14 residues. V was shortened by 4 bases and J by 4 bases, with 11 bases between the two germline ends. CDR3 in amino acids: CASSLSGRNQPQHF. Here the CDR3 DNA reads TGTGCCAGCTCACTGTCGGGGAGGAATCAGCCCCAGCATTTT.

The CDR3 region is CASSSPLTGELFF. The CDR3 region has the DNA TGTGCCAGCAGCTCCCCTCTAACCGGGGAGCTGTTTTTT. The chain couples TRBV7-9 to TRBJ2-2, with D hard to call. Germline CDR1 is SEHNR and CDR2 is FQNEAQ (reference sequence). The ends were cut back, 4 bases at V and 5 bases at J, with 8 bases in the middle. This CDR3 is 13 amino acids long.

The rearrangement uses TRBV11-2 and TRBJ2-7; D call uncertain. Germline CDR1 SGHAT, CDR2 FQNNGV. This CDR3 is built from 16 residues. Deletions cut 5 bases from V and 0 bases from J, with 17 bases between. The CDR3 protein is CASSESTGLGSYEQYF. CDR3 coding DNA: TGTGCCAGCAGCGAGTCGACGGGTTTGGGCTCCTACGAGCAGTACTTC. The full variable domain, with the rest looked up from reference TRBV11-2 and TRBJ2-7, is EAGVAQSPRYKIIEKRQSVAFWCNPISGHATLYWYQQILGQGPKLLIQFQNNGVVDDSQLPKDRFSAERLKGVDSTLKIQPAKLEDSAVYLCASSESTGLGSYEQYFGPGTRLTVT.

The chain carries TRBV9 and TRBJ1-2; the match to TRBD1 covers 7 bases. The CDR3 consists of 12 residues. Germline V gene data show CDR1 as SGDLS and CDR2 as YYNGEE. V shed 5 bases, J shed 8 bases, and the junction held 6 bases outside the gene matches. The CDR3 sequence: CASRDRVQGYTF. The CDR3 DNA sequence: TGTGCCAGCAGAGACAGGGTTCAGGGCTACACCTTC. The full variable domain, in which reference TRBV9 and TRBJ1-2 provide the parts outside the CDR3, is DSGVTQTPKHLITATGQRVTLRCSPRSGDLSVYWYQQSLDQGLQFLIQYYNGEERAKGNILERFSAQQFPDLHSELNLSSLELGDSALYFCASRDRVQGYTFGSGTRLTVV.

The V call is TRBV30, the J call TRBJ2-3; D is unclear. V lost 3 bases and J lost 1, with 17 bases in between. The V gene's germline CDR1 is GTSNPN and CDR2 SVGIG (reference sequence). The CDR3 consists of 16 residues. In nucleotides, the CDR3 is TGTGCCTGGAGCCCCATAGGAGTGGCAGGCACAGATACGCAGTATTTT. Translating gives CAWSPIGVAGTDTQYF.

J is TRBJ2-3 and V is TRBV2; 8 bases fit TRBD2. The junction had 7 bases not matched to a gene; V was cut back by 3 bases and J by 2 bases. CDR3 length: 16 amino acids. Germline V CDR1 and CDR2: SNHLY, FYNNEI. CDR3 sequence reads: CASSDIAGPTTDTQYF. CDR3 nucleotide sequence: TGTGCCAGCAGTGACATAGCGGGGCCCACCACAGATACGCAGTATTTT.

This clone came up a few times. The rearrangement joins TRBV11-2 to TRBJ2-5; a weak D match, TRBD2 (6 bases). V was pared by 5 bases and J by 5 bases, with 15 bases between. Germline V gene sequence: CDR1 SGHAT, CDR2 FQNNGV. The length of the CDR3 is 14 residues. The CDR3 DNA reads TGTGCCAGCAGCGGGCCCCGGCGGGACGAGACCCAGTACTTC. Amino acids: CASSGPRRDETQYF.

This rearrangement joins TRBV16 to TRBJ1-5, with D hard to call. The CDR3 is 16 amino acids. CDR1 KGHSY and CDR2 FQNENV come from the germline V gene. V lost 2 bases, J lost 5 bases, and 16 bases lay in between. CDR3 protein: CASSQIRGRGDQPQHF. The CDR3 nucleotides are TGTGCCAGCAGCCAAATCCGGGGTCGTGGGGATCAGCCCCAGCATTTT.

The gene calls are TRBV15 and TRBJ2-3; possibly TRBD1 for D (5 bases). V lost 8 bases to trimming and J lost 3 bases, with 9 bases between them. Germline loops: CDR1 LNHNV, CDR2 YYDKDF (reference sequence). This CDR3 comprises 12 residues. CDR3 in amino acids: CATAKGTDTQYF. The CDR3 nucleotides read TGTGCCACCGCCAAGGGGACAGATACGCAGTATTTT. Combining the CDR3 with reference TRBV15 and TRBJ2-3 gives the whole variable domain DAMVIQNPRYQVTQFGKPVTLSCSQTLNHNVMYWYQQKSSQAPKLLFHYYDKDFNNEADTPDNFQSRRPNTSFCFLDIRSPGLGDTAMYLCATAKGTDTQYFGPGTRLTVL.

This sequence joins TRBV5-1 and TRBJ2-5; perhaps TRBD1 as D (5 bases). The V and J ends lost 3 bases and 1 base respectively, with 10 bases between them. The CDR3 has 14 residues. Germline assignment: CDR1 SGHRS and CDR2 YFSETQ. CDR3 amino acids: CASSSRQTQETQYF. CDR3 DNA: TGCGCCAGCAGCTCACGACAGACCCAAGAGACCCAGTACTTC.